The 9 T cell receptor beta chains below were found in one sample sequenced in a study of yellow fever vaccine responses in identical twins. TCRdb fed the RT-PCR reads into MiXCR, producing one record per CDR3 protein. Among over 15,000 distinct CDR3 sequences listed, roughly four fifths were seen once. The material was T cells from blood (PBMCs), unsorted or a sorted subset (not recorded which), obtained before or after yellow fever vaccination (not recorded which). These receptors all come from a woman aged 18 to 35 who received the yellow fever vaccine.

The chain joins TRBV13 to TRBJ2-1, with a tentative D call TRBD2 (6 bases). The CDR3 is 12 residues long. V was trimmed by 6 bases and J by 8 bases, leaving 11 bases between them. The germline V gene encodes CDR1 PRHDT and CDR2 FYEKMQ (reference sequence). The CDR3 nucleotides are TGTGCCAGCAGGGGGACTGCCGATGAGCAGTTCTTC. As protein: CASRGTADEQFF.

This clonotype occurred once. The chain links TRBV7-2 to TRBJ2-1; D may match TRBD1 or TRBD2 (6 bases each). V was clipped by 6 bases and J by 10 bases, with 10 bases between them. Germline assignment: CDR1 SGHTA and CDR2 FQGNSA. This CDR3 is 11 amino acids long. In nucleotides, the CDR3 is TGTGCCAGCAGGAGGGGGGTAGAGCAGTTCTTC. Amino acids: CASRRGVEQFF.

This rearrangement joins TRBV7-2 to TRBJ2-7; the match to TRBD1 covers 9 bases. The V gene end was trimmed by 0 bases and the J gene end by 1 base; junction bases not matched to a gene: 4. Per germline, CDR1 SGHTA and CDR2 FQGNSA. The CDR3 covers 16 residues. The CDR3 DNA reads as TGTGCCAGCAGCTTAGCCTGGGACAGGGTATCCTACGAGCAGTACTTC. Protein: CASSLAWDRVSYEQYF. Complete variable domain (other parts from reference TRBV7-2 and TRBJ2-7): GAGVSQSPSNKVTEKGKDVELRCDPISGHTALYWYRQSLGQGLEFLIYFQGNSAPDKSGLPSDRFSAERTGGSVSTLTIQRTQQEDSAVYLCASSLAWDRVSYEQYFGPGTRLTVT.

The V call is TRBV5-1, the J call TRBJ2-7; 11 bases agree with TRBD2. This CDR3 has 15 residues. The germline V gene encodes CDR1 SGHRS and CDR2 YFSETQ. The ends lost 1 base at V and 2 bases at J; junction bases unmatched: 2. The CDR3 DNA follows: TGCGCCAGCAGCTTGACTAGCGGGAGTCCCTACGAGCAGTACTTC. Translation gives CASSLTSGSPYEQYF.

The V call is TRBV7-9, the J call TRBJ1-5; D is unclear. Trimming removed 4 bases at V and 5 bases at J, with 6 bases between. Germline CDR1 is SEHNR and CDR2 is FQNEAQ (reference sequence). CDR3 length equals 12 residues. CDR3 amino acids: CASSSTDQPQHF. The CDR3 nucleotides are TGTGCCAGCAGCTCCACGGATCAGCCCCAGCATTTT.

CDR3 coding DNA: TGTGCCAGCAGTGACTCGAGTCAGGGGCTATCGGACGGCTACACCTTC. Translated: CASSDSSQGLSDGYTF. The gene calls are TRBV6-4 and TRBJ1-2, with a possible D match to TRBD1 (6 bases). The CDR3 is made up of 16 amino acids. Trimming removed 0 bases at V and 8 bases at J, with 19 bases between. The germline V gene encodes CDR1 MRHNA and CDR2 SNTAGT.

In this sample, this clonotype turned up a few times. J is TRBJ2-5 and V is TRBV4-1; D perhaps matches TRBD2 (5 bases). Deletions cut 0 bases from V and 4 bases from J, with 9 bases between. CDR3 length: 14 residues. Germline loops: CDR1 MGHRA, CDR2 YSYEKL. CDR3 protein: CASSQDRRGETQYF. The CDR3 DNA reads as TGCGCCAGCAGCCAAGATCGTCGGGGAGAGACCCAGTACTTC.

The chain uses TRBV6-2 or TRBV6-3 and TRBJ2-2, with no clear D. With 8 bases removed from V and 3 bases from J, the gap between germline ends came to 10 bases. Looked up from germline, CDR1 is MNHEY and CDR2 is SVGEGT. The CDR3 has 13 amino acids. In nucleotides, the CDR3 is TGTGCCAGCTCTGATCAGTACACCGGGGAGCTGTTTTTT. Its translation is CASSDQYTGELFF.

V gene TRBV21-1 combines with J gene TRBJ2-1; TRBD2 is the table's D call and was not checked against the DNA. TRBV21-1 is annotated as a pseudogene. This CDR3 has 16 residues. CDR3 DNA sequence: TGTGCCAGCAGCAAAATTTATCCTAGCGGGAGAGGTGAGCAGTTCTTC. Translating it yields CASSKIYPSGRGEQFF.